This T cell receptor beta chain came from a study of shared clonotypes between healthy human individuals. For the study at large: The study enrolled two women and three men aged 18 to 49. Each donor's CD8 memory used one plate, CD8 naive two, each CD4 subset three.

Comment on this clone: As yet, its antigen is unknown.

In germline, CDR1 is DFQATT, CDR2 SNEGSKA (reference sequence). The CDR3 contains 11 residues. The authors split each subset's genomic DNA evenly across several immunoSEQ plates. Sequencing used immunoSEQ multiplex PCR; TCRdb keeps in-frame clones, though not all of them. The sample contains millions of clones, around nine tenths of which appear only once. Notes on the study in general: Naive CD4 clonotypes were shared across a handful of donors at 4% to 5%.

The receptor was isolated from a man younger than 35 in good health. The sequenced material came from naive CD4+ T cells sorted from blood. As for subset: CD45RA+ positively selected. This chain links TRBV20-1 with TRBJ1-2; 9 positions agree with TRBD1. CDR3 nucleotide sequence: TGCAGCGAAGACAGGGGGTCAGGCTACACCTTC. Its translation: CSEDRGSGYTF.